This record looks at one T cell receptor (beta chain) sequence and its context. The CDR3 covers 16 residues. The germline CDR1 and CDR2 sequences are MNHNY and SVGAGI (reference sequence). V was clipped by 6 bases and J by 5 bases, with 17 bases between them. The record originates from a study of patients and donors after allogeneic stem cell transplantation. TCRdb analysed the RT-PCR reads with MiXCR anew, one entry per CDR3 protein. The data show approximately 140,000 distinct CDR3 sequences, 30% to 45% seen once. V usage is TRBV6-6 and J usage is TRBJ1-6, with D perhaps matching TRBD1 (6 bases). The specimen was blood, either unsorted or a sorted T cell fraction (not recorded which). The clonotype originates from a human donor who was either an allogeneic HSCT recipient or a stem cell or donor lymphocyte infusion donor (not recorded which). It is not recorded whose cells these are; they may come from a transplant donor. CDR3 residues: CASSTWEGQDNSPLHF. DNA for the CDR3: TGTGCCAGCAGCACTTGGGAGGGACAAGATAATTCACCCCTCCACTTT.